The clone carrying this TCR beta chain came up a few times. The antigen remains undetermined. Expressed TCRB transcripts were sequenced because the isolated RNA had all been reverse transcribed beforehand. Clones were sequenced by immunoSEQ multiplex PCR, and TCRdb holds only the in-frame ones, with some missing. The table records about 220,000 clones, about 11% of them present only once. This record comes from a study of beta chain features in type 1 diabetes. The single heparinised draw taken from each donor contained around 110 mL of blood on average. Each of the CD4+ naive, central memory, regulatory and stem cell-like memory populations was sorted via CD45RO/CCR7/CD25/CD127/CD95/CD27. Sorted populations were all over 98% pure. Overall study results and limits: The study left unresolved whether HLA type influences TCRB rearrangement.

Trimming took 10 bases from V and 1 from J, leaving 18 bases between them. The length of the CDR3 is 15 residues. The germline V gene encodes CDR1 LNHDA and CDR2 SQIVND (reference sequence). The sequence was collected from a man aged 18 to 35 in good health. The source material was central memory CD4+ T cells from blood. The chain combines TRBV19 with TRBJ2-3; D might be TRBD1 (6 bases). Written as DNA, the CDR3 is TGTGCCACCCAATACAGGGAAGGAGGCACAGATACGCAGTATTTT. This codes for CATQYREGGTDTQYF.